Here is one T cell receptor beta chain with its context. The CDR3 contains 14 residues. The V and J ends lost 0 bases and 5 bases respectively, with 11 bases between them. Looked up from germline, CDR1 is SGHRS and CDR2 is YFSETQ. The sample is drawn from a study of CD8+ T cells in alopecia areata. Regarding treatment: oral pan-JAK inhibitor, 5-10 mg twice daily. Sequencing used cDNA as its template, made by extracting RNA and reverse transcribing it. The table came from immunoSEQ multiplex PCR; TCRdb's copy has only in-frame clones and leaves some out. The data hold 200,000 or so clones, with approximately 40% observed a single time.

Sequences were derived from CD4+ T cells sorted from blood, sampled at approximately week 37, from a patient treated with tofacitinib. This chain connects TRBV5-1 to TRBJ2-5, with D possibly being TRBD1 (6 bases). The TCR was taken from a human donor with alopecia areata. CDR3 bases: TGCGCCAGCAGCTTGGGTGACACAGGGGAGACCCAGTACTTC. Its protein is CASSLGDTGETQYF.